What follows are 26 T cell receptor beta chains derived from one specimen sequenced in a study of brain T cells in children with intractable seizures (dated by TCRdb to the early 2020s). The time point label on this specimen signifies: blood from clinic visit 5 months post-surgery; TSC patient then seizure free. Library preparation employed the immunoSEQ multiplex PCR assay. What TCRdb holds here is the immuneACCESS table cut down to in-frame rearrangements. Part of the clones is not present; checked against another copy, under half of the missing clones reflect an unresolved V gene, and the others are unexplained. In all, the sample holds hundreds of thousands of clones, and about 93% of those were seen once. The ten largest clones add up to 5% to 7% of the sample. The sample was peripheral blood, taken about 5 months after surgery. These receptor sequences come from a boy younger than two with tuberous sclerosis and intractable seizures.

This chain connects TRBV6-5 to TRBJ1-2; 10 bases match TRBD1. The V segment lost 2 bases and the J segment 6 bases; nucleotides outside the gene matches: 6. This CDR3 comprises 15 residues. In germline, CDR1 is MNHEY, CDR2 SVGAGI. CDR3: CASSYGDRGANGYTF. CDR3 bases: TGTGCCAGCAGTTACGGGGACAGGGGCGCGAATGGCTACACCTTC.

This chain uses TRBV29-1 with TRBJ2-3; the D is unclear. Germline lookup yields CDR1 SQVTM and CDR2 ANQGSEA. The CDR3 runs to 13 residues. The V gene lost 7 bases and the J gene lost 3 bases, with 14 bases spanning the gap. CDR3 amino acids: CSGRPVGTDTQYF. DNA for the CDR3: TGCAGCGGACGGCCCGTTGGGACAGATACGCAGTATTTT.

The chain employs TRBV5-1 and TRBJ1-2; no clear D gene. Trimming shortened V by 1 base and J by 5 bases, and 6 bases separated the two germline ends. CDR3 length: 12 amino acids. Germline V lookup: CDR1 SGHRS, CDR2 YFSETQ. This chain's CDR3 is CASSLHGYGYTF. The CDR3, as DNA: TGCGCCAGCAGCTTGCACGGGTATGGCTACACCTTC. Combining the CDR3 with reference TRBV5-1 and TRBJ1-2 gives the whole variable domain KAGVTQTPRYLIKTRGQQVTLSCSPISGHRSVSWYQQTPGQGLQFLFEYFSETQRNKGNFPGRFSGRQFSNSRSEMNVSTLELGDSALYLCASSLHGYGYTFGSGTRLTVV.

This clone has only one observation. The chain couples TRBV28 to TRBJ2-3, with D perhaps assigned TRBD1 or TRBD2 (6 bases each). V was clipped by 6 bases and J by 5 bases, with 15 bases between them. Germline-derived CDR1 and CDR2 are MDHEN and SYDVKM. The CDR3 extends over 14 amino acids. This CDR3 reads CASSTRDTLDTQYF. CDR3 DNA: TGTGCCAGCAGCACGCGGGACACCCTAGATACGCAGTATTTT. The full variable domain, its missing parts supplied by reference TRBV28 and TRBJ2-3, is DVKVTQSSRYLVKRTGEKVFLECVQDMDHENMFWYRQDPGLGLRLIYFSYDVKMKEKGDIPEGYSVSREKKERFSLILESASTNQTSMYLCASSTRDTLDTQYFGPGTRLTVL.

This chain connects TRBV19 to TRBJ1-1; D might be TRBD1 (5 bases). CDR3 size: 14 residues. Germline V lookup: CDR1 LNHDA, CDR2 SQIVND (reference sequence). The V end was cut by 5 bases, the J end by 8 bases, with 18 bases between. CDR3 DNA sequence: TGTGCCAGTAGTTATCGGGGGGGTAGCCGGGAAGCTTTCTTT. Translating it yields CASSYRGGSREAFF.

The chain employs TRBV11-2 and TRBJ1-4, with D perhaps matching TRBD1 (6 bases). V shed 1 base and J shed 4 bases, with 13 bases lying between them. CDR3 size: 16 residues. CDR1 is SGHAT and CDR2 is FQNNGV in the germline V gene. The CDR3: CASSLGGRQGNEKLFF. The CDR3 region has the DNA TGTGCCAGCAGCTTAGGGGGGCGTCAGGGTAATGAAAAACTGTTTTTT.

The genes are TRBV5-4 and TRBJ2-7, with unresolved D. CDR1 and CDR2 (germline): SGHNT, YYREEE (reference sequence). The CDR3 length is 15 residues. V lost 0 bases, J lost 2 bases, and 12 bases lay in between. The CDR3 DNA reads as TGTGCCAGCAGCTTGGAGATAGGGTATACCTACGAGCAGTACTTC. Translation gives CASSLEIGYTYEQYF.

About this clone itself: Other DNA sequences from this sample encode an identical CDR3 as well. The V and J genes are TRBV30 and TRBJ1-2; no definite D call. V lost 2 bases and J 6 bases, leaving 7 bases between the germline ends. CDR3 size: 11 residues. Germline-derived CDR1 and CDR2 are GTSNPN and SVGIG (reference sequence). The CDR3 protein is CAWSRGDGYTF. The CDR3 DNA follows: TGTGCCTGGAGTAGAGGCGATGGCTACACCTTC.

The V and J genes are TRBV4-2 and TRBJ1-3; TRBD1 matches at 8 bases. CDR3 length: 15 amino acids. Germline V gene sequence: CDR1 LGHNA, CDR2 YNFKEQ. Trimming cost V 4 bases and J 0 bases; bases outside gene matches: 2. The DNA of the CDR3 is TGTGCCAGCAGCCCGGACAGGGACTCTGGAAACACCATATATTTT. Translating it yields CASSPDRDSGNTIYF.

V usage is TRBV15 and J usage is TRBJ2-3; no firm D call. The V end was cut by 0 bases, the J end by 0 bases, with 10 bases between. Germline loops: CDR1 LNHNV, CDR2 YYDKDF (reference sequence). This CDR3 contains 16 residues. CDR3 DNA sequence: TGTGCCACCAGCAGAGAAGGCCCCCACAGCACAGATACGCAGTATTTT. Protein sequence: CATSREGPHSTDTQYF.

The DNA for the CDR3 is TGTGCCTGGGCAGAGGAAAGTAAGTCACCCCTCCACTTT. Translation gives CAWAEESKSPLHF. The chain employs TRBV30 and TRBJ1-6; no reliable D call. The germline V gene encodes CDR1 GTSNPN and CDR2 SVGIG (reference sequence). The CDR3 is made up of 13 amino acids. V was pared by 5 bases and J by 10 bases, with 15 bases between.

This chain connects TRBV28 to TRBJ2-5; TRBD1 aligns across 9 bases. After removal of 7 bases from V and 4 bases from J, the junction contained 7 bases not matched to a gene. Germline V gene sequence: CDR1 MDHEN, CDR2 SYDVKM. CDR3 size: 14 residues. The DNA for the CDR3 is TGTGCCAGCACACCCGGGACAGGGCGAGAGACCCAGTACTTC. Translated: CASTPGTGRETQYF. The full variable domain, its missing parts supplied by reference TRBV28 and TRBJ2-5, is DVKVTQSSRYLVKRTGEKVFLECVQDMDHENMFWYRQDPGLGLRLIYFSYDVKMKEKGDIPEGYSVSREKKERFSLILESASTNQTSMYLCASTPGTGRETQYFGPGTRLLVL.

The chain carries TRBV6-4 and TRBJ2-2; 8 positions match TRBD1. The germline V gene encodes CDR1 MRHNA and CDR2 SNTAGT. Trimming at V came to 6 bases and at J to 2 bases, leaving 5 bases not matched to a gene. CDR3 size: 15 residues. The CDR3 loop is CASSPGTGNTGELFF. CDR3 in DNA: TGTGCCAGCAGCCCTGGGACAGGAAACACCGGGGAGCTGTTTTTT.

The chain recombines TRBV19 with TRBJ2-5, with D tentatively TRBD1 (6 bases). The V end was cut by 4 bases, the J end by 3 bases, with 12 bases between. Germline V gives CDR1 LNHDA, CDR2 SQIVND (reference sequence). The CDR3 is 14 amino acids. This CDR3 is CASSTPGAEETQYF. CDR3 DNA sequence: TGTGCCAGTAGTACCCCAGGGGCTGAAGAGACCCAGTACTTC.

This clone was recorded only once. The gene calls are TRBV30 and TRBJ1-2, with D unresolved. This CDR3 has 13 amino acids. V was trimmed by 1 base and J by 4 bases, leaving 10 bases between them. Germline V lookup: CDR1 GTSNPN, CDR2 SVGIG (reference sequence). CDR3 DNA: TGTGCCTGGAGTGGAGACTTGCCCTATGGCTACACCTTC. Translation gives CAWSGDLPYGYTF.

The rearrangement joins TRBV4-1 to TRBJ2-3; TRBD1 might be the D (7 bases). Germline CDR1 and CDR2: MGHRA and YSYEKL. Trimming removed 0 bases at V and 1 base at J, with 26 bases between. The length of the CDR3 is 21 residues. CDR3 nucleotides: TGCGCCAGCAGCCAAGATCGATTGACAGGGCGCGGGGTGATGGGCACAGATACGCAGTATTTT. It encodes CASSQDRLTGRGVMGTDTQYF.

The V call is TRBV7-2, the J call TRBJ2-3; D remains ambiguous. The V end lost 5 bases, the J end lost 5 bases, and 17 bases lay between the germline ends. The germline V gene has CDR1 SGHTA and CDR2 FQGNSA. The CDR3 runs 15 residues. The CDR3 nucleotides read TGTGCCAGCAGCGTCTATTCTAGGGTCGGAGATACGCAGTATTTT. Its protein product is CASSVYSRVGDTQYF.

This clone came up once. The chain combines TRBV5-4 with TRBJ1-1; D may be TRBD1 (6 bases). This CDR3 is 16 amino acids long. Per germline, CDR1 SGHNT and CDR2 YYREEE (reference sequence). Trimming took off 4 bases at V and 5 bases at J, with 21 bases between the two ends. CDR3 coding DNA: TGTGCCAGCAGCCCTTACCCGGGGGCAGGAAGTACTGAAGCTTTCTTT. The encoded protein is CASSPYPGAGSTEAFF.

V gene TRBV20-1 combines with J gene TRBJ2-5, with 8 bases fitting TRBD2. The length of the CDR3 is 17 residues. The junction had 14 bases not matched to a gene; V was cut back by 3 bases and J by 2 bases. CDR1 DFQATT and CDR2 SNEGSKA come from the germline V gene (reference sequence). The CDR3 region is CSASPYPQRGTQETQYF. In DNA, the CDR3 is TGCAGTGCTAGTCCCTACCCCCAGCGGGGGACTCAAGAGACCCAGTACTTC.

The J gene is TRBJ1-1, the V gene TRBV6-6; 7 bases match TRBD1. The CDR3 runs 14 residues. Germline V lookup: CDR1 MNHNY, CDR2 SVGAGI (reference sequence). Unmatched junction bases numbered 3, after V lost 4 bases and J lost 1 base. The chain's CDR3 is CASSFTGANTEAFF. For the CDR3, the DNA is TGTGCCAGCAGTTTCACAGGGGCGAACACTGAAGCTTTCTTT.

The gene calls are TRBV28 and TRBJ2-7; D not certain. From germline, CDR1 is MDHEN and CDR2 SYDVKM. The CDR3 covers 14 residues. Trimming cost V 2 bases and J 1 base, with 9 bases left between them. The CDR3 nucleotides are TGTGCCAGCAGTTTAGTGGTGTTTTCCTACGAGCAGTACTTC. It codes for CASSLVVFSYEQYF.

This clone showed up just once. The chain joins TRBV30 to TRBJ2-3; D may match TRBD1 or TRBD2 (5 bases each). The ends were cut back, 1 base at V and 1 base at J, with 9 bases in the middle. The CDR3 is 14 residues long. Germline V gene lookup returns CDR1 GTSNPN and CDR2 SVGIG (reference sequence). The CDR3 DNA reads TGTGCCTGGAGTGGGGGGAGAGGCACAGATACGCAGTATTTT. This encodes CAWSGGRGTDTQYF.

The chain couples TRBV10-1 to TRBJ2-5; 8 nucleotides agree with TRBD1. The CDR3 is 15 amino acids. Losses at the gene ends were 6 bases for V and 4 bases for J; bases not matched to a gene: 10. The V gene's germline CDR1 is WNHNN and CDR2 SYGVQD (reference sequence). The CDR3 DNA follows: TGCGCCAGCAGCGTGGACAGGGTCCAGGGAGAGACCCAGTACTTC. This encodes CASSVDRVQGETQYF.

The rearrangement links TRBV5-4 to TRBJ1-1; TRBD1 aligns across 9 bases. J lost 7 bases, V lost 3 bases, and 10 bases had no gene match. This CDR3 spans 15 amino acids. Germline CDR1 and CDR2: SGHNT and YYREEE (reference sequence). Here the CDR3 DNA reads TGTGCCAGCAGCTGGCTGCCGGGACAGGGAGTTGAAGCTTTCTTT. This codes for CASSWLPGQGVEAFF.

The chain combines TRBV24-1 with TRBJ1-2, with D hard to call. Trimming left V 5 bases short and J 4 bases short, with 7 bases between. Looked up from germline, CDR1 is KGHDR and CDR2 is SFDVKD. The CDR3 is made up of 12 amino acids. The CDR3, as DNA: TGTGCCACCAGTGCGCCAGCCTATGGCTACACCTTC. Translation: CATSAPAYGYTF.

The rearrangement uses TRBV14 and TRBJ1-1; D unclear. Between the trimmed V and J ends, which lost 4 bases and 5 bases, there was a span of 17 bases. The CDR3 extends over 15 amino acids. Germline CDR1 reads SGHDN; CDR2 reads FVKESK. CDR3 in DNA: TGTGCCAGCAGCCCTCATGAGGGTGGCGGGACTGAAGCTTTCTTT. Translating gives CASSPHEGGGTEAFF.